This record looks at one T cell receptor beta chain sequence and its context. Antigen specificity is unknown. The same CDR3 is also encoded by other DNA sequences in this sample. Alopecia areata patients provided lesional scalp punch biopsies and peripheral blood. The researchers isolated CD4+ and CD8+ T cells from PBMCs by sorting. Sequencing relied on a cDNA template that was reverse transcribed from extracted RNA. Clones were sequenced by immunoSEQ multiplex PCR, and TCRdb holds only the in-frame ones, with some missing. The data show about 180,000 clones, roughly 70% seen once. This record belongs to a study of CD8+ T cells in alopecia areata. Study information: Patients remained on tofacitinib for 6 to 18 months and then went 6 months without it.

Trimming cost V 3 bases and J 4 bases, with 5 bases left between them. Germline V gene lookup returns CDR1 SEHNR and CDR2 FQNEAQ (reference sequence). There are 12 residues in the CDR3. Study findings and constraints: Alopecia totalis/universalis scalp especially showed more expanded CD8+ clones than normal scalp.

This material consisted of CD8+ T cells sorted from blood, taken at week 0. The sequence was obtained from a human donor with alopecia areata. The rearrangement uses TRBV7-9 and TRBJ2-3, with D perhaps TRBD1 or TRBD2 (5 bases each). The CDR3 bases are TGTGCCAGCAGCTTGGGGGCAGATACGCAGTATTTT. Translating it yields CASSLGADTQYF.